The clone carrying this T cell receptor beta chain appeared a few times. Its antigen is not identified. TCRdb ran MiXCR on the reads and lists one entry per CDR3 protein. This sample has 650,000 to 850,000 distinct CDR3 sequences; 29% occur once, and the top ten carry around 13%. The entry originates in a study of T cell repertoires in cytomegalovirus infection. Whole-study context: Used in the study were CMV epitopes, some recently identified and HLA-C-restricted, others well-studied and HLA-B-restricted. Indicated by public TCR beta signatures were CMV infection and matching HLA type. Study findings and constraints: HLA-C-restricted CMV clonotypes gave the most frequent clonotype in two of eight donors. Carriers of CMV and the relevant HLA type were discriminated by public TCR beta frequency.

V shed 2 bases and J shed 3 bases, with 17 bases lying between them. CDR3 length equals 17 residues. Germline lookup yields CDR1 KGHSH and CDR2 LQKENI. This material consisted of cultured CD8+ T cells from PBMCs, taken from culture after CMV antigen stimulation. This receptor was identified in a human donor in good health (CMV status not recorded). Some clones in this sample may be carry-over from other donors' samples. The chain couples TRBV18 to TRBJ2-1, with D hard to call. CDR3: CASSPSPDPTLYNEQFF. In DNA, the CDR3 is TGTGCCAGCTCACCATCTCCCGACCCCACTCTCTACAATGAGCAGTTCTTC.